This is a list of T cell receptor beta chains from one sample in a study of Ad26.COV2.S vaccination and SARS-CoV-2 variants. Generated by immunoSEQ multiplex PCR, the TCRdb table keeps only in-frame clones and is missing some. This sample yields fewer than 900,000 clones, of which around 90% are seen a single time; 1.5% belongs to the top ten. Sequencing was performed on peripheral blood, taken in a trial of Ad26.COV2.S vaccine versus placebo. The receptors shown here come from a person between 18 and 59 years old who received the Ad26.COV2.S COVID-19 vaccine or a placebo. The CDR3 runs from the conserved cysteine through the conserved F or W. D genes are given only for firm matches. Not every row has a clone size; where given, it reads once, few, many or a size class.

cdr3_aa: CASSPARGYGYTF; cdr3_nt: TGTGCCAGCAGCCCCGCTCGGGGTTATGGCTACACCTTC; d_call: -; v_call: TRBV5-6; j_call: TRBJ1-2; clone_size: -
cdr3_aa: CASSLVRSNEQFF; cdr3_nt: TGTGCCAGCAGCTTAGTTCGCAGTAATGAGCAGTTCTTC; d_call: -; v_call: TRBV7-2; j_call: TRBJ2-1; clone_size: -
cdr3_aa: CASSPYVGTDTRQYF; cdr3_nt: TGTGCCAGCTCACCATACGTCGGTACCGATACGAGGCAGTACTTC; d_call: -; v_call: TRBV18; j_call: TRBJ2-7; clone_size: -
cdr3_aa: CASSLAERGGTDTQYF; cdr3_nt: TGTGCCAGCAGCTTGGCGGAGCGGGGGGGCACAGATACGCAGTATTTT; d_call: TRBD2; v_call: TRBV7-6; j_call: TRBJ2-3; clone_size: -
cdr3_aa: CASSWGSGSEETQYF; cdr3_nt: TGTGCCAGCAGCTGGGGGAGCGGGAGTGAGGAGACCCAGTACTTC; d_call: TRBD2; v_call: TRBV5-4; j_call: TRBJ2-5; clone_size: -
cdr3_aa: CASRLDRGSNQPQHF; cdr3_nt: TGTGCCAGCAGGTTGGACAGGGGTAGCAATCAGCCCCAGCATTTT; d_call: TRBD1; v_call: TRBV6-5; j_call: TRBJ1-5; clone_size: -
cdr3_aa: CASRGWSGGELFF; cdr3_nt: TGTGCCAGCAGGGGGTGGTCGGGCGGGGAGCTGTTTTTT; d_call: -; v_call: TRBV2; j_call: TRBJ2-2; clone_size: -
cdr3_aa: CATRRDSFNSPLHF; cdr3_nt: TGTGCCACCCGCCGGGACAGCTTCAATTCACCCCTCCACTTT; d_call: TRBD1; v_call: TRBV15; j_call: TRBJ1-6; clone_size: -
cdr3_aa: CASSVAVPDTQYF; cdr3_nt: TGTGCCAGCAGCGTAGCGGTCCCGGATACGCAGTATTTT; d_call: -; v_call: TRBV9; j_call: TRBJ2-3; clone_size: once
cdr3_aa: CASSLAYPISPLHF; cdr3_nt: TGTGCCAGCAGCTTAGCTTACCCTATCTCACCCCTCCACTTT; d_call: -; v_call: TRBV7-2; j_call: TRBJ1-6; clone_size: -
cdr3_aa: CASSVGGLFLGETQYF; cdr3_nt: TGTGCCAGCAGCGTAGGAGGGCTTTTCCTAGGAGAGACCCAGTACTTC; d_call: -; v_call: TRBV9; j_call: TRBJ2-5; clone_size: few
cdr3_aa: CASSVAGDTDTQYF; cdr3_nt: TGTGCCAGCAGTGTAGCGGGGGACACAGATACGCAGTATTTT; d_call: TRBD2; v_call: TRBV6-4; j_call: TRBJ2-3; clone_size: -
cdr3_aa: CASSLGLAGTDTQYF; cdr3_nt: TGTGCCAGCAGCTTGGGACTAGCGGGGACAGATACGCAGTATTTT; d_call: TRBD2; v_call: TRBV7-9; j_call: TRBJ2-3; clone_size: -
cdr3_aa: CASSRGQGTQPQHF; cdr3_nt: TGTGCCAGTAGTAGAGGACAGGGCACCCAGCCCCAGCATTTT; d_call: TRBD1; v_call: TRBV19; j_call: TRBJ1-5; clone_size: -
cdr3_aa: CASSLFLRGDKGEQFF; cdr3_nt: TGTGCCAGCAGCTTGTTTTTGCGGGGGGATAAAGGTGAGCAGTTCTTC; d_call: TRBD2; v_call: TRBV5-4; j_call: TRBJ2-1; clone_size: -
cdr3_aa: CASSNLLYGYTF; cdr3_nt: TGTGCCAGCAGCAACCTATTGTATGGCTACACCTTC; d_call: -; v_call: TRBV9; j_call: TRBJ1-2; clone_size: once
cdr3_aa: CASSLGQNTEAFF; cdr3_nt: TGTGCCAGCAGTCTGGGACAGAACACTGAAGCTTTCTTT; d_call: -; v_call: TRBV12-3/TRBV12-4; j_call: TRBJ1-1; clone_size: -
cdr3_aa: CASSDRRGSTGELFF; cdr3_nt: TGTGCCAGCAGTGACCGCAGGGGGAGCACCGGGGAGCTGTTTTTT; d_call: TRBD1; v_call: TRBV25-1; j_call: TRBJ2-2; clone_size: few
cdr3_aa: CASSGQGAQPQHF; cdr3_nt: TGTGCCAGCAGCGGACAGGGGGCTCAGCCCCAGCATTTT; d_call: TRBD1; v_call: TRBV5-8; j_call: TRBJ1-5; clone_size: -
cdr3_aa: CASIPGQGLYEQYF; cdr3_nt: TGTGCCAGCATTCCGGGACAGGGGCTATACGAGCAGTACTTC; d_call: TRBD1; v_call: TRBV6-6; j_call: TRBJ2-7; clone_size: -
cdr3_aa: CASNPDRKNIQYF; cdr3_nt: TGTGCCAGCAACCCGGACAGAAAAAACATTCAGTACTTC; d_call: -; v_call: TRBV6-6; j_call: TRBJ2-4; clone_size: -
cdr3_aa: CASTALNTYSPLHF; cdr3_nt: TGTGCCAGCACCGCCCTAAACACATATTCACCCCTCCACTTT; d_call: -; v_call: TRBV13; j_call: TRBJ1-6; clone_size: -